These 16 T cell receptor beta chains originate from one sample sequenced in a study of T cells in Graves' hyperthyroidism and ophthalmopathy (dated by TCRdb to between 2017 and 2020). Libraries came from multiplex PCR. The listed sequencing device is Illumina HiSeq 2000. The TCR beta CDR3 regions were amplified from RNA transcripts. For the first round of RT-PCR on the TCR CDR3, the HTBI primer set was used together with the Qiagen OneStep RT-PCR kit. The public reads were quality trimmed at Q25 with fastp and then assembled into clones with MiXCR by TCRdb, keeping productive beta chains. Merged by CDR3 protein, the rows form single entries marked with the most common genes and DNA. This sample is represented by some 250,000 distinct CDR3 sequences; roughly 15% of them were singletons. The biggest ten clones account for 13% of the sample. The material sequenced was blood. These receptor sequences come from a woman aged 40-49 years with Graves' hyperthyroidism that later progressed to Graves' ophthalmopathy.

This clonotype appeared a few times. J is TRBJ2-7 and V is TRBV27, with D uncertain. The length of the CDR3 is 12 residues. V shed 4 bases and J shed 8 bases, with 12 bases lying between them. Looked up from germline, CDR1 is MNHEY and CDR2 is SMNVEV (reference sequence). CDR3 residues: CASSSRLEKQYF. For the CDR3, the DNA is TGTGCCAGCAGTTCCAGGCTGGAGAAGCAGTACTTC.

In its sample, this clonotype was seen many times. The V gene is TRBV7-2, the J gene TRBJ1-4, with TRBD1 matching over 7 bases. The CDR3 covers 15 residues. Germline V gene lookup returns CDR1 SGHTA and CDR2 FQGNSA. V dropped 3 bases and J dropped 6; count of bases not matched to a gene: 7. This CDR3 reads CASSFPQGGYEKLFF. CDR3 bases: TGTGCCAGCAGCTTCCCCCAGGGGGGGTATGAAAAACTGTTTTTT.

This clonotype was seen more than once but under ten times. The V call is TRBV19, the J call TRBJ1-2; D gene uncertain. Per the germline V gene, CDR1 is LNHDA and CDR2 is SQIVND (reference sequence). The CDR3 sequence is 16 residues long. Trimming stripped 4 bases from V and 2 bases from J, with 17 bases between. The CDR3 here is CASSTQLYAQNYGYTF. CDR3 nucleotide sequence: TGTGCCAGTAGTACTCAACTATACGCCCAAAACTATGGCTACACCTTC.

This clonotype was counted only a few times. The chain has TRBV20-1 and TRBJ2-6, with 7 bases fitting TRBD2. Germline lookup yields CDR1 DFQATT and CDR2 SNEGSKA (reference sequence). The CDR3 contains 19 residues. V shed 2 bases, J shed 0 bases, and the junction held 13 bases outside the gene matches. CDR3 coding DNA: TGCAGTGCTAGAAAATTGGGCTTAGCGGGCAACTCTGGGGCCAACGTCCTGACTTTC. Residues: CSARKLGLAGNSGANVLTF.

This clonotype was recorded a few times. The chain is built from TRBV19 and TRBJ1-1; TRBD1 aligns across 8 bases. The J segment lost 10 bases and the V segment lost 5 bases, leaving 12 bases of the junction unmatched. The CDR3 has 14 residues. Germline CDR1 reads LNHDA; CDR2 reads SQIVND (reference sequence). CDR3 coding DNA: TGTGCCAGTAGTCCCCTACCAGGGGGCGTTGGAGCTTTCTTT. Protein product: CASSPLPGGVGAFF.

This clonotype was detected many times. This rearrangement joins TRBV6-1 to TRBJ2-3; tentatively, D is TRBD2 (7 bases). V gave up 10 bases and J gave up 3 bases, with 23 bases separating them. Germline V lookup: CDR1 MNHNS, CDR2 SASEGT. The CDR3 runs to 16 residues. The CDR3 DNA reads as TGTGCCACTGGGGGGCGACGGGAGGCGCAAACAGATACGCAGTATTTT. Its protein product is CATGGRREAQTDTQYF.

This clonotype was recorded a few times. The chain carries TRBV4-1 and TRBJ2-3; D possibly matches TRBD1 or TRBD2 (6 bases each). The germline gives CDR1 MGHRA, CDR2 YSYEKL. V dropped 0 bases and J dropped 2 bases, with 18 bases sitting between them. This CDR3 is built from 18 residues. CDR3 sequence reads: CASSQDGGREWVTDTQYF. The CDR3, as DNA: TGCGCCAGCAGCCAAGATGGGGGGCGGGAATGGGTCACAGATACGCAGTATTTT.

The chain combines TRBV5-1 with TRBJ2-5; D possibly corresponds to TRBD2 (6 bases). This CDR3 spans 17 amino acids. Germline values: CDR1 SGHRS, CDR2 YFSETQ. Trimming removed 1 base from V and 4 bases from J, with 20 bases in between. Here the CDR3 DNA reads TGCGCCAGCAGCTTGTGGGACTCCCCGGGAGATGGAGAGACCCAGTACTTC. Translating gives CASSLWDSPGDGETQYF.

This clonotype was counted ten times or more. The CDR3 nucleotides read TGTGCCAGCAGTGTGATTTCAGGGACCTCCTACGAGCAGTACTTC. This sequence encodes CASSVISGTSYEQYF. The chain joins TRBV28 to TRBJ2-7, with D possibly called TRBD1 or TRBD2 (5 bases each). The CDR3 length is 15 residues. Germline CDR1 is MDHEN and CDR2 is SYDVKM. Trimming took 5 bases from V and 0 from J, leaving 14 bases between them. The full variable domain, in which reference TRBV28 and TRBJ2-7 provide the parts outside the CDR3, is DVKVTQSSRYLVKRTGEKVFLECVQDMDHENMFWYRQDPGLGLRLIYFSYDVKMKEKGDIPEGYSVSREKKERFSLILESASTNQTSMYLCASSVISGTSYEQYFGPGTRLTVT.

This clonotype was counted at least ten times. This chain connects TRBV6-1 to TRBJ2-3, with D hard to call. Looked up from germline, CDR1 is MNHNS and CDR2 is SASEGT. Trimming shortened V by 8 bases and J by 7 bases, and 19 bases separated the two germline ends. This CDR3 is built from 14 residues. The CDR3 loop reads CASSPRHKANTQYF. As DNA, the CDR3 is TGTGCCAGCTCCCCGCGGCATAAAGCTAATACGCAGTATTTT.

This clonotype came up many times. The chain has TRBV28 and TRBJ1-4; D is uncertain. V gave up 5 bases and J gave up 7 bases, with 14 bases separating them. This CDR3 comprises 14 residues. CDR1 is MDHEN, CDR2 SYDVKM, per germline. For the CDR3, the DNA is TGTGCCAGCAGTGCTCAGCCAGGCGGTGAAAAACTGTTTTTT. Translated, it gives CASSAQPGGEKLFF.

The sample holds one count of this clonotype. With a much larger clone just one base away, this may be a read error. The V gene is TRBV19, the J gene TRBJ1-5; weak D call: TRBD1 (6 bases). There are 13 residues in the CDR3. Germline V gives CDR1 LNHDA, CDR2 SQIVND (reference sequence). Deletions cut 5 bases from V and 7 bases from J, with 12 bases between. In nucleotides, the CDR3 is TGTGCCAGTAGTGCGCAGGGGCCACAGCCCCAGCATTTT. Translated: CASSAQGPQPQHF. The complete variable domain, with remaining parts taken from reference TRBV19 and TRBJ1-5, reads DGGITQSPKYLFRKEGQNVTLSCEQNLNHDAMYWYRQDPGQGLRLIYYSQIVNDFQKGDIAEGYSVSREKKESFPLTVTSAQKNPTAFYLCASSAQGPQPQHFGDGTRLSIL.

Many counts were recorded for this clonotype. The V and J genes are TRBV29-1 and TRBJ2-3, with 12 bases lining up with TRBD2. The germline V gene has CDR1 SQVTM and CDR2 ANQGSEA. Losses at the gene ends were 7 bases for V and 4 bases for J; bases not matched to a gene: 6. CDR3 size: 14 residues. The CDR3 sequence: CSGKRTSGADTQYF. As DNA, the CDR3 is TGCAGCGGGAAAAGGACTAGCGGGGCAGATACGCAGTATTTT.

This clonotype was observed a few times. The chain has TRBV12-3 or TRBV12-4 and TRBJ1-2; TRBD1 matches 11 bases. The CDR3 covers 15 residues. After removal of 1 base from V and 8 bases from J, the junction contained 6 bases not matched to a gene. The CDR3 DNA follows: TGTGCCAGCAGTTTAGTGGGACAGGGGGAATCCGGCTACACCTTC. This encodes CASSLVGQGESGYTF.

Only a few counts were recorded for this clonotype. A read error may explain this, as a much larger clone is one base away. This chain uses TRBV6-2 or TRBV6-3 with TRBJ2-5; perhaps TRBD2 as D (6 bases). The V gene's germline CDR1 is MNHEY and CDR2 SVGEGT. V lost 6 bases and J lost 7, with 12 bases in between. This CDR3 comprises 12 residues. This CDR3 is CASRGPGGTQYF. The CDR3 region has the DNA TGTGCCAGCAGGGGACCCGGGGGGACCCAGTACTTC.

This clonotype occurred many times. This chain joins TRBV13 and TRBJ2-3, with D maybe TRBD2 (6 bases). There are 17 residues in the CDR3. The V gene lost 1 base and the J gene lost 1 base, with 15 bases spanning the gap. Looked up from germline, CDR1 is PRHDT and CDR2 is FYEKMQ (reference sequence). CDR3 in DNA: TGTGCCAGCAGCTTAGTGGTGGGGCGGGATGGCACAGATACGCAGTATTTT. It is translated as CASSLVVGRDGTDTQYF. The entire variable domain, with the rest obtained from reference TRBV13 and TRBJ2-3, is as follows: AAGVIQSPRHLIKEKRETATLKCYPIPRHDTVYWYQQGPGQDPQFLISFYEKMQSDKGSIPDRFSAQQFSDYHSELNMSSLELGDSALYFCASSLVVGRDGTDTQYFGPGTRLTVL.